Listed here are 28 T cell receptor beta chains from one sample, sequenced in a study of T cell changes during pregnancy in multiple sclerosis (dated by TCRdb to between 2018 and 2020). The library relied on the immunoSEQ multiplex PCR assay. TCRdb re-hosts the immuneACCESS table, in-frame sequences only. Its copies lack some clones; in the studies checked, an unresolved V gene accounts for under half of them, and the cause for the rest is not known. For this sample the table gives about 61,000 clones, of which over 90% were detected only once. The top ten constitute roughly 2.6% of the sample. Source: CD8+ T cells from peripheral blood mononuclear cells, taken in the third trimester of pregnancy. The receptors were sampled from a female donor with multiple sclerosis, enrolled in a pregnancy study.

This clone occurred a few times. The rearrangement links TRBV4-3 to TRBJ1-1; D is unresolved. V lost 1 base, J lost 1 base, and 10 bases lay in between. Germline CDR1 is LGHNA and CDR2 is YSLEER. The CDR3 runs 15 residues. In DNA, the CDR3 is TGCGCCAGCAGCCAAGGCCACACGGGGAACACTGAAGCTTTCTTT. Residues: CASSQGHTGNTEAFF.

This chain connects TRBV15 to TRBJ2-7; D gene ambiguous. Germline values: CDR1 LNHNV, CDR2 YYDKDF (reference sequence). CDR3 length: 15 residues. Trimming stripped 0 bases from V and 2 bases from J, with 11 bases between. The DNA of the CDR3 is TGTGCCACCAGCAGAGATGGGCTGCTGACCTACGAGCAGTACTTC. This sequence encodes CATSRDGLLTYEQYF.

The table lists this clone with a count of one. CDR3 sequence: CASSSGIAGRTDTQYF. CDR3 nucleotides: TGTGCCAGCAGCTCTGGGATAGCGGGTCGCACAGATACGCAGTATTTT. The chain has TRBV5-5 and TRBJ2-3, with 7 bases matching TRBD2. CDR1 is SGHKS, CDR2 YYEKEE, per germline (reference sequence). This CDR3 is built from 16 residues. V lost 3 bases, J lost 1 base, and 8 bases stayed unmatched.

This chain connects TRBV30 to TRBJ1-1; D may be TRBD1 (5 bases). CDR1 GTSNPN and CDR2 SVGIG come from the germline V gene (reference sequence). This CDR3 spans 12 amino acids. The V gene lost 5 bases and the J gene lost 5 bases, with 12 bases spanning the gap. For the CDR3, the DNA is TGTGCCTGGTACCAGGGAGGGACTGAAGCTTTCTTT. Translated: CAWYQGGTEAFF.

This sequence joins TRBV25-1 and TRBJ1-4; TRBD1 matches 10 bases. V shed 4 bases and J 8 bases; nucleotides not matched to a gene: 4. Germline CDR1 is MGHDK and CDR2 is SYGVNS. This CDR3 region has 14 residues. CDR3 nucleotides: TGTGCCAGCAGTGGAAGGACAGGGGGAGAAAAACTGTTTTTT. Translated, it gives CASSGRTGGEKLFF.

A remark on this clone: The junction does not match germline at one end; this may be a read error. The V gene is TRBV15, the J gene TRBJ2-1, with D perhaps matching TRBD2 (6 bases). Germline V lookup: CDR1 LNHNV, CDR2 YYDKDF (reference sequence). There are 15 residues in the CDR3. The CDR3 protein is CATNRDGSSYNEQFF. CDR3 bases: TGTGCCACCAACAGAGACGGGAGCTCCTACAATGAGCAGTTCTTC.

The rearrangement uses TRBV2 and TRBJ2-7; the D is unclear. Trimming shortened V by 7 bases and J by 7 bases, and 8 bases separated the two germline ends. Germline loops: CDR1 SNHLY, CDR2 FYNNEI. CDR3 length equals 10 residues. The CDR3 reads CASNPFEQYF. For the CDR3, the DNA is TGTGCCAGCAATCCGTTTGAGCAGTACTTC.

The chain couples TRBV4-1 to TRBJ2-1; perhaps TRBD1 as D (5 bases). V was cut by 5 bases and J by 6 bases, with 5 bases left in between. The germline V gene encodes CDR1 MGHRA and CDR2 YSYEKL. The length of the CDR3 is 11 residues. Here the CDR3 DNA reads TGCGCCAGCAGCGACAGCAATGAGCAGTTCTTC. Amino acids: CASSDSNEQFF.

The J gene is TRBJ2-7, the V gene TRBV7-8; 9 bases are shared with TRBD1. Germline-derived CDR1 and CDR2 are SGHVS and FQNEAQ. Trimming removed 5 bases from V and 0 bases from J; junction bases left unmatched: 5. CDR3 length: 15 amino acids. The CDR3 protein is CASSSGTGPSYEQYF. The CDR3 region has the DNA TGTGCCAGCAGCAGCGGGACAGGGCCCTCCTACGAGCAGTACTTC.

The chain links TRBV5-5 to TRBJ2-2, with TRBD2 identical over 10 bases. The germline gives CDR1 SGHKS, CDR2 YYEKEE (reference sequence). The CDR3 covers 17 residues. The V and J ends lost 4 bases and 2 bases, in that order; junction bases with no gene match: 8. The CDR3 loop is CASSLDLAGVNTGELFF. For the CDR3, the DNA is TGTGCCAGCAGCCTCGATCTAGCGGGAGTAAACACCGGGGAGCTGTTTTTT.

This clone was picked up one time. The gene calls are TRBV6-1 and TRBJ2-1, with TRBD1 identical over 9 bases. With 6 bases clipped from V and 9 bases from J, the junction kept 6 bases outside the gene matches. CDR1 is MNHNS and CDR2 is SASEGT in the germline V gene. CDR3 length equals 13 residues. The CDR3 sequence is CASSKLGQGEQFF. In DNA form, the CDR3 reads TGTGCCAGCAGCAAGTTGGGACAGGGTGAGCAGTTCTTC.

The rearrangement uses TRBV27 and TRBJ2-3, with 8 positions matching TRBD1. The CDR3 covers 14 residues. After removal of 3 bases from V and 6 bases from J, the junction contained 5 bases not matched to a gene. Germline values: CDR1 MNHEY, CDR2 SMNVEV (reference sequence). The CDR3 is CASSLTGVRDTQYF. CDR3 DNA sequence: TGTGCCAGCAGTTTGACAGGGGTGAGGGATACGCAGTATTTT.

The V call is TRBV6-5, the J call TRBJ2-1; D may be TRBD2 (6 bases). Germline lookup yields CDR1 MNHEY and CDR2 SVGAGI. The CDR3 contains 16 residues. V was trimmed by 2 bases and J by 4 bases, leaving 15 bases between them. The CDR3 here is CASSYTNEDYYNEQFF. The CDR3 DNA is TGTGCCAGCAGTTACACTAACGAGGACTATTACAATGAGCAGTTCTTC.

The genes are TRBV5-4 and TRBJ2-1, with 8 bases aligning to TRBD2. With 6 bases clipped from V and 2 bases from J, the junction kept 10 bases outside the gene matches. CDR1 SGHNT and CDR2 YYREEE come from the germline V gene (reference sequence). The CDR3 consists of 16 residues. The CDR3 here is CASNPRGRRTYNEQFF. In DNA form, the CDR3 reads TGTGCCAGCAACCCCCGCGGGAGGCGGACCTACAATGAGCAGTTCTTC.

V is TRBV27 and J is TRBJ2-7; D not resolved. The V end was cut by 2 bases, the J end by 2 bases, with 7 bases between. Germline CDR1 reads MNHEY; CDR2 reads SMNVEV (reference sequence). The CDR3 consists of 13 residues. DNA for the CDR3: TGTGCCAGCAGTTTAGGCGGAACCTACGAGCAGTACTTC. As protein: CASSLGGTYEQYF.

CDR3 amino acids: CASSQGRLAGPYEQYF. The CDR3 DNA is TGTGCCAGCAGCCAAGGGAGACTAGCGGGACCCTACGAGCAGTACTTC. This sequence joins TRBV4-2 and TRBJ2-7; 11 nucleotides match TRBD2. Per the germline V gene, CDR1 is LGHNA and CDR2 is YNFKEQ. This CDR3 is built from 16 residues. The junction had 4 bases not matched to a gene; V was cut back by 1 base and J by 2 bases.

The chain uses TRBV19 and TRBJ1-2, with TRBD1 identical over 9 bases. V was pared by 5 bases and J by 4 bases, with 11 bases of the junction left unmatched. Per the germline V gene, CDR1 is LNHDA and CDR2 is SQIVND (reference sequence). The CDR3 runs to 16 residues. The CDR3: CASSGPGQGFGYGYTF. In nucleotides, the CDR3 is TGTGCCAGTAGTGGGCCGGGACAGGGTTTTGGCTATGGCTACACCTTC.

This chain uses TRBV27 with TRBJ2-6; D is unclear. This CDR3 spans 15 amino acids. Trimming stripped 3 bases from V and 0 bases from J, with 6 bases between. CDR1 and CDR2 from the germline V gene are MNHEY and SMNVEV (reference sequence). For the CDR3, the DNA is TGTGCCAGCAGTTTGGGCAGCTCTGGGGCCAACGTCCTGACTTTC. This translates into CASSLGSSGANVLTF.

The DNA for the CDR3 is TGTGCCTGGGACGGGACAGGCGGTGAAGCTTTCTTT. Protein product: CAWDGTGGEAFF. V usage is TRBV30 and J usage is TRBJ1-1, with 8 bases fitting TRBD1. The CDR3 covers 12 residues. Looked up from germline, CDR1 is GTSNPN and CDR2 is SVGIG (reference sequence). Germline trimming cut 5 bases from V and 7 bases from J; bases unmatched to any gene: 6. Together with reference TRBV30 and TRBJ1-1, the CDR3 gives the full variable domain: SQTIHQWPATLVQPVGSPLSLECTVEGTSNPNLYWYRQAAGRGLQLLFYSVGIGQISSEVPQNLSASRPQDRQFILSSKKLLLSDSGFYLCAWDGTGGEAFFGQGTRLTVV.

This rearrangement joins TRBV7-9 to TRBJ2-1; 7 bases line up with TRBD2. J was trimmed by 9 bases and V by 4 bases; bases with no gene match: 9. This CDR3 has 14 residues. Germline CDR1 is SEHNR and CDR2 is FQNEAQ (reference sequence). As DNA, the CDR3 is TGTGCCAGCAGCTCCGGACTAGGATTTTTTGAGCAGTTCTTC. Its translation: CASSSGLGFFEQFF.

The chain links TRBV19 to TRBJ2-1; 7 positions agree with TRBD2. With 1 base clipped from V and 10 bases from J, the junction kept 4 bases outside the gene matches. CDR1 is LNHDA and CDR2 is SQIVND in the germline V gene (reference sequence). The length of the CDR3 is 13 residues. The CDR3 region is CASSIGAGLEQFF. The CDR3 coding sequence is TGTGCCAGTAGTATAGGAGCGGGACTCGAGCAGTTCTTC.

This clone was recorded a few times. V and J are TRBV30 and TRBJ1-1; D unclear. Germline lookup yields CDR1 GTSNPN and CDR2 SVGIG (reference sequence). Trimming cost V 1 base and J 5 bases, with 11 bases left between them. The CDR3 spans 13 residues. The DNA of the CDR3 is TGTGCCTGGAGTGCTCAGTGGAGGACTGAAGCTTTCTTT. Amino acids: CAWSAQWRTEAFF.

The CDR3 sequence is CAWSLAGGADEQFF. As DNA, the CDR3 is TGTGCCTGGAGCCTCGCCGGGGGAGCAGATGAGCAGTTCTTC. The genes are TRBV30 and TRBJ2-1, with a possible D match to TRBD2 (6 bases). The germline V and J ends were trimmed by 3 bases and 8 bases, with 17 bases remaining between them. The V gene's germline CDR1 is GTSNPN and CDR2 SVGIG (reference sequence). The CDR3 is made up of 14 amino acids. The full variable domain, its missing parts supplied by reference TRBV30 and TRBJ2-1, is SQTIHQWPATLVQPVGSPLSLECTVEGTSNPNLYWYRQAAGRGLQLLFYSVGIGQISSEVPQNLSASRPQDRQFILSSKKLLLSDSGFYLCAWSLAGGADEQFFGPGTRLTVL.

The chain links TRBV2 to TRBJ1-4; 8 bases line up with TRBD1. Trimming cost V 4 bases and J 3 bases; bases outside gene matches: 4. Germline V gene sequence: CDR1 SNHLY, CDR2 FYNNEI. This CDR3 spans 15 amino acids. Here the CDR3 DNA reads TGTGCCAGCAGTGGTCCGACAGGGGCTAATGAAAAACTGTTTTTT. It yields the protein CASSGPTGANEKLFF. Supplemented by reference TRBV2 and TRBJ1-4, the full variable domain reads EPEVTQTPSHQVTQMGQEVILRCVPISNHLYFYWYRQILGQKVEFLVSFYNNEISEKSEIFDDQFSVERPDGSNFTLKIRSTKLEDSAMYFCASSGPTGANEKLFFGSGTQLSVL.

The chain employs TRBV19 and TRBJ2-3, with 9 bases matching TRBD1. Germline V gene lookup returns CDR1 LNHDA and CDR2 SQIVND (reference sequence). Losses at the gene ends were 7 bases for V and 4 bases for J; bases not matched to a gene: 9. CDR3 size: 15 residues. CDR3 protein: CASTPGQGYSDTQYF. The DNA for the CDR3 is TGTGCCAGTACCCCCGGACAGGGGTATTCAGATACGCAGTATTTT.

The CDR3 sequence: CASSIESSGTYEQYF. As DNA, the CDR3 is TGTGCCAGTAGTATAGAGTCTAGCGGGACGTACGAGCAGTACTTC. The V gene is TRBV19, the J gene TRBJ2-7; 9 positions agree with TRBD2. The CDR3 extends over 15 amino acids. Germline V gene lookup returns CDR1 LNHDA and CDR2 SQIVND (reference sequence). V shed 0 bases and J 4 bases; nucleotides not matched to a gene: 4.

The chain links TRBV27 to TRBJ2-1, with TRBD2 matching 11 bases. With 6 bases clipped from V and 6 bases from J, the junction kept 4 bases outside the gene matches. Germline V gives CDR1 MNHEY, CDR2 SMNVEV (reference sequence). CDR3 size: 14 residues. The CDR3 reads CASSDGTSGNEQFF. The DNA of the CDR3 is TGTGCCAGCAGCGATGGGACTAGCGGCAATGAGCAGTTCTTC.

This clone was seen once. The V and J genes are TRBV27 and TRBJ1-3, with D unresolved. Trimming shortened V by 4 bases and J by 6 bases, and 10 bases separated the two germline ends. CDR1 and CDR2 from the germline V gene are MNHEY and SMNVEV (reference sequence). The CDR3 runs to 13 residues. This chain's CDR3 is CASSSREQNTIYF. The CDR3 DNA reads as TGTGCCAGCAGTTCCCGGGAGCAAAACACCATATATTTT.